The 10 T cell receptor beta chains below were found in one sample sequenced in a study of cytotoxic CD8 clonotypes in ibrutinib-treated CLL. Sequencing was performed with immunoSEQ multiplex PCR; in TCRdb, only in-frame clones are kept and a portion is missing. Here the sample spans 200,000 or so clones, 70% to 75% being singletons. Material: PBMCs, obtained after 12 months of ibrutinib treatment. The origin of the receptors is a human donor with chronic lymphocytic leukemia.

Concerning this clone: Germline is not matched at one junction end, which may reflect a read error. The V gene is TRBV7-7, the J gene TRBJ2-7; D possibly corresponds to TRBD2 (6 bases). Germline V CDR1 and CDR2: SSHAT, FNYEAQ (reference sequence). The CDR3 is 14 amino acids. CDR3 loop: CASSLGGLAGEQYF. The CDR3 DNA reads TGTGCTAGCAGCTTAGGTGGACTGGCGGGGGAGCAGTACTTC.

This clone was picked up a small number of times. The V gene is TRBV30, the J gene TRBJ2-3; 9 positions agree with TRBD1. The germline V gene has CDR1 GTSNPN and CDR2 SVGIG (reference sequence). This CDR3 has 14 amino acids. J was trimmed by 4 bases and V by 5 bases; bases with no gene match: 7. The CDR3 nucleotides read TGTGCCTGGGAACAGGGGGCGATGGCAGATACGCAGTATTTT. Protein product: CAWEQGAMADTQYF.

The genes are TRBV27 and TRBJ2-1, with D hard to call. This CDR3 has 9 amino acids. Trimming cost V 6 bases and J 9 bases, with 3 bases left between them. The germline V gene has CDR1 MNHEY and CDR2 SMNVEV (reference sequence). The CDR3 DNA sequence: TGTGCCAGCAGCAGTGAGCAGTTCTTC. Protein sequence: CASSSEQFF.

CDR3 sequence: CASSATGTGAKYF. The CDR3 DNA reads as TGTGCCAGCAGTGCCACCGGGACAGGGGCGAAGTATTTT. This rearrangement joins TRBV6-5 to TRBJ2-3, with 10 bases identical to TRBD1. The CDR3 loop spans 13 amino acids. J was trimmed by 13 bases and V by 5 bases; bases with no gene match: 9. Per germline, CDR1 MNHEY and CDR2 SVGAGI.

V usage is TRBV29-1 and J usage is TRBJ2-5; the D is unclear. CDR3 length equals 12 residues. Trimming shortened V by 4 bases and J by 5 bases, and 11 bases separated the two germline ends. Germline lookup yields CDR1 SQVTM and CDR2 ANQGSEA. The CDR3 protein is CSVGLSGETQYF. CDR3 nucleotide sequence: TGCAGCGTTGGGCTTTCTGGGGAGACCCAGTACTTC.

The gene calls are TRBV5-1 and TRBJ1-1; no clear D. CDR3 length: 15 amino acids. V gave up 5 bases and J gave up 1 base, with 15 bases separating them. CDR1 and CDR2 (germline): SGHRS, YFSETQ. The CDR3 DNA follows: TGCGCCAGCAGGAAGGATCGGAGTTCGAACACTGAAGCTTTCTTT. Residues: CASRKDRSSNTEAFF.

The rearrangement uses TRBV30 and TRBJ2-7, with a tentative D call TRBD2 (6 bases). The CDR3 has 14 amino acids. V lost 0 bases and J 0 bases, leaving 9 bases between the germline ends. From germline, CDR1 is GTSNPN and CDR2 SVGIG (reference sequence). CDR3 loop: CAWSVLALSYEQYF. DNA of the CDR3: TGTGCCTGGAGTGTTCTAGCGCTCTCCTACGAGCAGTACTTC.

V usage is TRBV5-4 and J usage is TRBJ1-3; tentatively, D is TRBD1 (5 bases). Germline V lookup: CDR1 SGHNT, CDR2 YYREEE (reference sequence). This CDR3 contains 15 residues. The V gene lost 4 bases and the J gene lost 9 bases, with 20 bases spanning the gap. In nucleotides, the CDR3 is TGTGCCAGCAGCGGAGTACAGGCGGTGAGGGGCACCATATATTTT. Translation gives CASSGVQAVRGTIYF.

The chain carries TRBV30 and TRBJ2-3; D remains unclear. The CDR3 totals 11 residues. Germline V gene lookup returns CDR1 GTSNPN and CDR2 SVGIG (reference sequence). The ends were cut back, 6 bases at V and 2 bases at J, with 6 bases in the middle. The CDR3, as DNA: TGTGCCTGCGGCAACACAGATACGCAGTATTTT. This gives the protein CACGNTDTQYF.

The chain uses TRBV12-5 and TRBJ2-2; 8 nucleotides match TRBD1. Germline V gives CDR1 LGHNT, CDR2 FRNRAP. J gave up 3 bases and V 1 base, and 1 base lay outside the gene matches. The CDR3 totals 15 residues. As DNA, the CDR3 is TGTGCTAGTGGTTTGGGGACAGGGTACACCGGGGAGCTGTTTTTT. It translates to CASGLGTGYTGELFF.